The 8 T cell receptor beta chains below come from one sample, sequenced in a study of T cell repertoires in cytomegalovirus infection. TCRdb re-called the reads with MiXCR, one entry per CDR3 protein. The sample holds approximately 400,000 distinct CDR3 sequences; roughly a third are singletons and the top ten take approximately 14%. The sequenced sample was PBMCs. The receptor set was obtained from a human donor in good health (CMV status not recorded). Some clones in this sample may be carry-over from other donors' samples.

The J gene is TRBJ2-5, the V gene TRBV10-3; 7 nucleotides agree with TRBD1. J lost 3 bases, V lost 11 bases, and 3 bases had no gene match. Germline V gives CDR1 ENHRY, CDR2 SYGVKD. CDR3 length: 11 amino acids. The CDR3: CAPGTEETQYF. Here the CDR3 DNA reads TGTGCCCCCGGGACAGAAGAGACCCAGTACTTC.

The chain is built from TRBV12-3 or TRBV12-4 and TRBJ1-2; TRBD1 might be the D (6 bases). V was trimmed by 9 bases and J by 8 bases, leaving 16 bases between them. This CDR3 comprises 12 residues. CDR3 nucleotides: TGTGCCAGTACTCAGGGGCTTTGGGGCTACACCTTC. Its translation: CASTQGLWGYTF.

This clonotype was seen a handful of times. The CDR3 DNA reads TGCAGTGCTAGATTCAGGGGTGATCAGCCCCAGCATTTT. Its translation: CSARFRGDQPQHF. This chain uses TRBV20-1 with TRBJ1-5, with a weak D call TRBD1 (6 bases). Trimming took off 2 bases at V and 5 bases at J, with 10 bases between the two ends. The CDR3 extends over 13 amino acids. CDR1 and CDR2 (germline): DFQATT, SNEGSKA (reference sequence).

This chain connects TRBV11-1 to TRBJ2-7; 9 bases align to TRBD2. The CDR3 totals 12 residues. The germline gives CDR1 SGHAT, CDR2 FQDESV (reference sequence). The trim removed 8 bases at V and 6 bases at J, leaving 5 bases unmatched. The CDR3 DNA is TGTGCCAGCCGCGCGGGGGGGCGCGAGCAGTACTTC. It is translated as CASRAGGREQYF.

This chain connects TRBV15 to TRBJ1-2; possibly TRBD1 for D (6 bases). The germline CDR1 and CDR2 sequences are LNHNV and YYDKDF (reference sequence). V was clipped by 3 bases and J by 0 bases, with 8 bases between them. This CDR3 region has 14 residues. The CDR3 DNA is TGTGCCACCAGCAGGGACAGACCTAACTATGGCTACACCTTC. Translating it yields CATSRDRPNYGYTF.

This clonotype was counted a few times. The J gene is TRBJ2-1, the V gene TRBV7-6; no reliable D call. CDR3 length: 16 amino acids. Germline CDR1 reads SGHVS; CDR2 reads FNYEAQ. V lost 2 bases and J 6 bases, leaving 17 bases between the germline ends. This CDR3 reads CASSLFGVRDGNEQFF. DNA of the CDR3: TGTGCCAGCAGCTTATTTGGGGTCAGAGACGGCAATGAGCAGTTCTTC.

The table lists this clonotype with a few counts. V gene TRBV4-1 combines with J gene TRBJ1-1, with TRBD1 as a possible D gene (6 bases). Germline V gene sequence: CDR1 MGHRA, CDR2 YSYEKL. The CDR3 consists of 15 residues. The V and J ends lost 4 bases and 1 base respectively, with 13 bases between them. This chain's CDR3 is CASSREEGGNTEAFF. The CDR3 bases are TGCGCCAGCAGCCGGGAGGAGGGGGGGAACACTGAAGCTTTCTTT.

This clonotype was counted ten times or more. This chain joins TRBV6-2 or TRBV6-3 and TRBJ2-1; 7 nucleotides line up with TRBD1. The CDR3 consists of 12 residues. Germline lookup yields CDR1 MNHEY and CDR2 SVGEGT. V shed 6 bases and J 11 bases; nucleotides not matched to a gene: 7. CDR3 DNA: TGTGCCAGCAGCCCCGACAGGGATCAGCAGTTCTTC. This encodes CASSPDRDQQFF.